This TCR beta chain was found in a study of T cell responses to AZD1222 COVID-19 vaccine. Findings of the study overall: Clonal diversity was possibly underestimated, and the donors were mostly white British, with more females.

About this clone: Its antigen is still unknown.

The CDR3 consists of 15 residues. With V trimmed by 6 bases and J by 3 bases, 7 bases remained unmatched. The germline CDR1 and CDR2 sequences are MNHNY and SVGAGI (reference sequence). TCRdb's copy holds only in-frame clones and misses some; the assay was immunoSEQ multiplex PCR. The top ten hold approximately 5.4% of the sample, which has roughly 110,000 clones, roughly 90% seen once. This receptor was obtained from an adult in good health. The sample consisted of peripheral blood, taken on day 0 of AZD1222 vaccination. This chain uses TRBV6-6 with TRBJ1-4; 7 bases match TRBD1. The CDR3 here is CASSLDRVSNEKLFF. CDR3 nucleotide sequence: TGTGCCAGCAGCCTCGACAGGGTATCTAATGAAAAACTGTTTTTT.